Following are 17 T cell receptor beta chains from one sample sequenced in a study of regulatory T cells in long-lasting Graves disease. iRepertoire HTBI primers and Arm-PCR of CDR3 regions built TCR beta libraries. Using its own MiXCR run on the multiplex PCR reads, TCRdb lists one record per CDR3 protein. The repertoire consists of a few hundred thousand distinct CDR3 sequences, with roughly 24% occurring once and the leading ten covering under 35%. The sample's time point: persistent/refractory GD, antithyroid drugs over 5 years with positive TRAb. Researchers made the TCR library from RNA that was extracted from PBMCs. Sequenced here: peripheral blood mononuclear cells (PBMCs), sampled when the disease was refractory, from a patient treated with antithyroid drugs. These receptors were obtained from a woman aged 40 to 55 with Graves disease.

This clonotype was counted ten times or more. The gene calls are TRBV29-1 and TRBJ1-1; D is possibly TRBD1 (5 bases). CDR1 and CDR2 (germline): SQVTM, ANQGSEA. Trimming took off 3 bases at V and 0 bases at J, with 8 bases between the two ends. The CDR3 consists of 13 residues. CDR3 residues: CSVESGMNTEAFF. In DNA form, the CDR3 reads TGCAGCGTTGAGTCAGGGATGAACACTGAAGCTTTCTTT.

In regard to this clonotype: A read error may be the cause here, since a much bigger clone is one base away. V usage is TRBV19 and J usage is TRBJ1-1; D is unresolved. CDR1 and CDR2 from the germline V gene are LNHDA and SQIVND (reference sequence). V gave up 3 bases and J gave up 8 bases, with 19 bases separating them. This CDR3 has 15 amino acids. The CDR3 spells CASSMAGNPSGEAFF. The CDR3 DNA reads TGTGCCAGTAGTATGGCTGGGAACCCGTCCGGCGAAGCTTTCTTT.

The J gene is TRBJ2-7, the V gene TRBV11-3; D assignment may be TRBD1 or TRBD2 (6 bases each). CDR1 and CDR2 from the germline V gene are SGHNT and YENEEA. The CDR3 runs 13 residues. The V end was cut by 10 bases, the J end by 5 bases, with 18 bases between. The CDR3 sequence: CATSGAWGHEQYF. As DNA, the CDR3 is TGTGCCACCTCGGGGGCATGGGGCCACGAGCAGTACTTC.

Only one count was recorded for this clonotype. V gene TRBV15 combines with J gene TRBJ2-2; D gene uncertain. Trimming shortened V by 3 bases and J by 3 bases, and 14 bases separated the two germline ends. The CDR3 spans 16 residues. Germline V gene data show CDR1 as LNHNV and CDR2 as YYDKDF (reference sequence). CDR3 bases: TGTGCCACCAGCAGGGAAAGGGTGTTCGACACCGGGGAGCTGTTTTTT. It specifies CATSRERVFDTGELFF.

In this sample, this clonotype turned up many times. This chain uses TRBV7-2 with TRBJ2-4; 9 nucleotides align to TRBD2. V trimming: 1 base; J trimming: 3 bases; junction bases outside the gene matches: 1. The CDR3 is 15 residues long. The V gene's germline CDR1 is SGHTA and CDR2 FQGNSA. Here the CDR3 DNA reads TGTGCCAGCAGCTTAGGCGGGAGGGACAAAAACATTCAGTACTTC. Translating it yields CASSLGGRDKNIQYF.

This chain uses TRBV19 with TRBJ1-5; unclear D gene. This CDR3 is built from 14 residues. Trimming left V 7 bases short and J 0 bases short, with 10 bases between. Germline loops: CDR1 LNHDA, CDR2 SQIVND (reference sequence). The DNA for the CDR3 is TGTGCCAGTACCTATGGGCTTAGCAATCAGCCCCAGCATTTT. It translates to CASTYGLSNQPQHF.

The CDR3 region has the DNA TGTGCCAGCAGCCCGACAGGGGCGCTGGGGGCCCAGCATTTT. Amino acids: CASSPTGALGAQHF. The V and J genes are TRBV6-2 or TRBV6-3 and TRBJ1-5; 8 bases agree with TRBD1. Trimming cost V 6 bases and J 11 bases; bases outside gene matches: 12. The CDR3 consists of 14 residues. Germline V gives CDR1 MNHEY, CDR2 SVGEGT.

The table lists this clonotype with a count of one. The chain uses TRBV4-1 and TRBJ1-4; D gene uncertain. Trimming stripped 1 base from V and 8 bases from J, with 14 bases between. The CDR3 contains 15 residues. CDR1 and CDR2 from the germline V gene are MGHRA and YSYEKL. For the CDR3, the DNA is TGCGCCAGCAGCCAAGTGTCAGAATTGTACGAAAAACTGTTTTTT. Translated: CASSQVSELYEKLFF.

This clonotype was counted only a few times. V is TRBV28 and J is TRBJ2-6; possibly TRBD2 for D (7 bases). This CDR3 is built from 16 residues. Looked up from germline, CDR1 is MDHEN and CDR2 is SYDVKM. Trimming shortened V by 8 bases and J by 6 bases, and 20 bases separated the two germline ends. The CDR3 region has the DNA TGTGCCAGCTCCCCCCCGGGGGGCCTCGAGGCCAACGTCCTGACTTTC. Encoded protein: CASSPPGGLEANVLTF.

This sequence joins TRBV28 and TRBJ2-1, with D perhaps matching TRBD2 (6 bases). Germline loops: CDR1 MDHEN, CDR2 SYDVKM. V was clipped by 6 bases and J by 5 bases, with 17 bases between them. The CDR3 covers 15 residues. The CDR3 nucleotides are TGTGCCAGCAGGGTGGGGGGATCCCCTCACAATGAGCAGTTCTTC. Its protein is CASRVGGSPHNEQFF.

The V call is TRBV28, the J call TRBJ2-7, with no clear D. V lost 5 bases to trimming and J lost 4 bases, with 9 bases between them. The CDR3 loop spans 12 amino acids. Germline values: CDR1 MDHEN, CDR2 SYDVKM. This CDR3 is CASSAPGYEQYF. DNA of the CDR3: TGTGCCAGCAGTGCTCCCGGATACGAGCAGTACTTC. The variable domain in full, with the rest retrieved from reference TRBV28 and TRBJ2-7, is DVKVTQSSRYLVKRTGEKVFLECVQDMDHENMFWYRQDPGLGLRLIYFSYDVKMKEKGDIPEGYSVSREKKERFSLILESASTNQTSMYLCASSAPGYEQYFGPGTRLTVT.

The chain recombines TRBV15 with TRBJ2-5, with D possibly matching TRBD2 (5 bases). The CDR3 totals 14 residues. Looked up from germline, CDR1 is LNHNV and CDR2 is YYDKDF (reference sequence). V was pared by 0 bases and J by 5 bases, with 10 bases between. The CDR3 is CATSRDRGSETQYF. The CDR3 coding sequence is TGTGCCACCAGCAGAGATCGGGGTAGCGAGACCCAGTACTTC.

The table lists this clonotype with many counts. V and J are TRBV20-1 and TRBJ1-2, with D uncertain. The germline V gene has CDR1 DFQATT and CDR2 SNEGSKA (reference sequence). This CDR3 region has 15 residues. V lost 1 base and J lost 5, with 17 bases in between. CDR3 loop: CSARVMIGLGYGYTF. The CDR3, as DNA: TGCAGTGCTAGAGTTATGATCGGGCTTGGGTATGGCTACACCTTC.

The J gene is TRBJ2-5, the V gene TRBV5-6, with D perhaps matching TRBD1 or TRBD2 (5 bases each). This CDR3 is 14 amino acids long. CDR1 is SGHDT, CDR2 YYEEEE, per germline. The V end was cut by 3 bases, the J end by 9 bases, with 18 bases between. The CDR3 nucleotides are TGTGCCAGCAGCTGGACACTAGGGAGCACGGCCCAGTACTTC. It is translated as CASSWTLGSTAQYF.

The V gene is TRBV20-1, the J gene TRBJ2-7; 7 bases map to TRBD2. J was trimmed by 4 bases and V by 3 bases; bases with no gene match: 9. Per germline, CDR1 DFQATT and CDR2 SNEGSKA (reference sequence). The CDR3 covers 14 residues. The CDR3 here is CSASTPSGYYEQYF. CDR3 coding DNA: TGCAGTGCTAGTACCCCTAGCGGATATTACGAGCAGTACTTC.

The table lists this clonotype with many counts. This chain joins TRBV2 and TRBJ1-1; the D gene is possibly TRBD1 (6 bases). Germline lookup yields CDR1 SNHLY and CDR2 FYNNEI. Between the trimmed V and J ends, which lost 7 bases and 1 base, there was a span of 13 bases. CDR3 size: 14 residues. CDR3 nucleotides: TGTGCCAGCACGACAGGACAGACGAACACTGAAGCTTTCTTT. Protein product: CASTTGQTNTEAFF.

The chain couples TRBV25-1 to TRBJ2-6; TRBD1 agrees at 7 bases. V dropped 6 bases and J dropped 0; count of bases not matched to a gene: 14. Per germline, CDR1 MGHDK and CDR2 SYGVNS. CDR3 size: 19 residues. CDR3 sequence (DNA): TGTGCCAGCAGCTTTGACAGGGTAGGACGGGGCTCTGGGGCCAACGTCCTGACTTTC. It is translated as CASSFDRVGRGSGANVLTF.